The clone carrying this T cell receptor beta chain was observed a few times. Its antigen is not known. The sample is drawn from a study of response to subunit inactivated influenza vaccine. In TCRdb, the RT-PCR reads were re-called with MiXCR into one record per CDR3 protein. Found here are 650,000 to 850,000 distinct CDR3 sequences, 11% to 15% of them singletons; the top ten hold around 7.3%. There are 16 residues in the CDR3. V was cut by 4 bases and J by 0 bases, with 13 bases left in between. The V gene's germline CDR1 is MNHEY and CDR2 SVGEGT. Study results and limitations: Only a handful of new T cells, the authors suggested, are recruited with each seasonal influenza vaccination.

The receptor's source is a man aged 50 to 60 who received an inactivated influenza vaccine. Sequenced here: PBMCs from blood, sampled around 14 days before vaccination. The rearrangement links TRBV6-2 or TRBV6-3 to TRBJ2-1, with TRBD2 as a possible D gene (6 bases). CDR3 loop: CASSFRLGSSYNEQFF. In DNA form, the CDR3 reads TGTGCCAGCAGTTTCCGACTAGGGAGCTCCTACAATGAGCAGTTCTTC.